One sample yielded the 20 T cell receptor beta chains listed below, sequenced in a study of kidney transplant recipient with SARS-CoV-2 infection (dated by TCRdb to the early 2020s). The sample's time point label is to be understood as: pre-pandemic baseline sample and day 111 after first positive SARS-CoV-2 test. Sequencer: Illumina MiSeq. Starting from the raw public reads, TCRdb applied fastp trimming at Q25, assembled clones with MiXCR and retained in-frame beta chains. Each CDR3 protein appears once, grouped with its most common genes and DNA. The sample has approximately 240,000 distinct CDR3 sequences on record, about 28% of them singletons. Of the sample, 7% to 8% is held by the ten largest clones. The starting material was a blood sample, obtained at baseline and around day 110 from a kidney transplant recipient. The receptor source for this set is a young adult male patient who had COVID-19 and was a kidney transplant recipient. In patients who had a transplant, some T cells may come from the graft donor.

The chain joins TRBV27 to TRBJ2-1; possible D gene TRBD2, 5 bases. The germline V and J ends were trimmed by 6 bases and 7 bases, with 19 bases remaining between them. CDR3 size: 15 residues. Germline V gene lookup returns CDR1 MNHEY and CDR2 SMNVEV (reference sequence). CDR3 sequence (DNA): TGTGCCAGCAGCCCTATGGAAGCTAGGAGGAATGAGCAGTTCTTC. Encoded protein: CASSPMEARRNEQFF.

This clonotype was seen ten or more times. This chain uses TRBV29-1 with TRBJ2-7; D is uncertain. V lost 3 bases and J 1 base, leaving 10 bases between the germline ends. This CDR3 has 13 amino acids. Germline loops: CDR1 SQVTM, CDR2 ANQGSEA. The CDR3 sequence: CSVEGWGSYEQYF. CDR3 in DNA: TGCAGCGTTGAGGGGTGGGGATCCTACGAGCAGTACTTC.

J is TRBJ1-2 and V is TRBV30; no clear D gene. The CDR3 has 16 amino acids. Germline CDR1 GTSNPN, CDR2 SVGIG (reference sequence). The ends were cut back, 8 bases at V and 4 bases at J, with 26 bases in the middle. DNA for the CDR3: TGTGCCCGGGCTGGAATGCGTTATAGAAAGACCTATGGCTACACCTTC. Its translation is CARAGMRYRKTYGYTF.

This clonotype has a single count. A much larger clone is a single base away; this may be a read error. The chain joins TRBV19 to TRBJ2-7, with a weak D call TRBD2 (5 bases). V lost 5 bases and J 5 bases, leaving 19 bases between the germline ends. This CDR3 contains 15 residues. The germline V gene has CDR1 LNHDA and CDR2 SQIVND (reference sequence). DNA of the CDR3: TGTGCCAGTAGTCCCGCCCGCGGAGGCGCCCACGAGCAGTACTTC. Protein product: CASSPARGGAHEQYF.

This clonotype was recorded many times. The chain uses TRBV5-4 and TRBJ1-2; D unclear. The length of the CDR3 is 16 residues. Germline V gene lookup returns CDR1 SGHNT and CDR2 YYREEE (reference sequence). The V end lost 7 bases, the J end lost 4 bases, and 23 bases lay between the germline ends. The CDR3 nucleotides are TGTGCCAGCCGAGTCTACGTACCAGGAAAGACCTATGGCTACACCTTC. Residues: CASRVYVPGKTYGYTF.

Comment on this clonotype: An end of the junction differs from the germline gene, which may be a read error. V is TRBV19 and J is TRBJ1-1; D uncertain. The germline CDR1 and CDR2 sequences are LNHDA and SQIVND (reference sequence). The CDR3 loop spans 12 amino acids. CDR3 region: CASLDRGMKASF. Written as DNA, the CDR3 is TGTGCCAGTCTTGACCGGGGTATGAAGGCTTCCTTT. The variable domain in full, completed from reference TRBV19 and TRBJ1-1, reads DGGITQSPKYLFRKEGQNVTLSCEQNLNHDAMYWYRQDPGQGLRLIYYSQIVNDFQKGDIAEGYSVSREKKESFPLTVTSAQKNPTAFYLCASLDRGMKASFGQGTRLTVV.

This clonotype was seen a single time. A much larger clone lies a single base off, so this may be a read error. The CDR3 does not close with the conserved phenylalanine or tryptophan, likely indicating a read error. The genes are TRBV19 and TRBJ1-2; weak D call: TRBD1 (5 bases). The CDR3 is made up of 16 amino acids. V lost 1 base, J lost 2 bases, and 14 bases lay in between. Germline CDR1 LNHDA, CDR2 SQIVND (reference sequence). CDR3 sequence reads: CASSIVTGQANYGYTL. In DNA, the CDR3 is TGTGCCAGTAGTATAGTTACGGGGCAGGCGAACTATGGCTACACCCTC.

Comment on this clonotype: Given a much more abundant clone one base away, this may be a read error. V and J are TRBV7-2 and TRBJ1-2; 7 bases fit TRBD1. Looked up from germline, CDR1 is SGHTA and CDR2 is FQGNSA. The CDR3 covers 14 residues. Trimming cost V 8 bases and J 3 bases; bases outside gene matches: 9. The CDR3 coding sequence is TGTGCCAGCGGCACTACAGGGGAGGACTATGGCTACACCTTC. Its protein is CASGTTGEDYGYTF.

The chain recombines TRBV5-4 with TRBJ1-2, with D uncertain. The V end lost 7 bases, the J end lost 4 bases, and 23 bases lay between the germline ends. Looked up from germline, CDR1 is SGHNT and CDR2 is YYREEE (reference sequence). The CDR3 extends over 16 amino acids. The CDR3 loop reads CASHLYAPGKTYGYTF. The DNA for the CDR3 is TGTGCCAGCCACTTATACGCACCAGGAAAGACCTATGGCTACACCTTC.

This clonotype was seen ten or more times. CDR3 region: CASSSASSGANVLTF. CDR3 in DNA: TGTGCCAGCAGTTCCGCCAGCTCTGGGGCCAACGTCCTGACTTTC. The rearrangement links TRBV27 to TRBJ2-6; D not resolved. Trimming shortened V by 4 bases and J by 0 bases, and 7 bases separated the two germline ends. The CDR3 runs 15 residues. Germline CDR1 is MNHEY and CDR2 is SMNVEV (reference sequence).

On this clonotype: The CDR3 ends on some other residue instead of the conserved phenylalanine or tryptophan, so this is likely a read error. This sequence joins TRBV30 and TRBJ1-6; D gene unclear. The V gene lost 1 base and the J gene lost 7 bases, with 8 bases spanning the gap. Per germline, CDR1 GTSNPN and CDR2 SVGIG (reference sequence). The CDR3 spans 13 residues. CDR3 in DNA: TGTGCCTGGAGTGGCAGATACAATTCACCCCTCCACCTT. Its translation: CAWSGRYNSPLHL.

This clonotype has ten or more counts. The V gene is TRBV27, the J gene TRBJ2-7; 7 bases agree with TRBD1. The CDR3 contains 15 residues. Germline-derived CDR1 and CDR2 are MNHEY and SMNVEV (reference sequence). J lost 0 bases, V lost 5 bases, and 7 bases had no gene match. The CDR3 loop reads CASSRTGQISYEQYF. The CDR3 DNA sequence: TGTGCCAGCAGTCGGACAGGACAAATCTCCTACGAGCAGTACTTC.

This clonotype was recorded at least ten times. The chain is built from TRBV5-4 and TRBJ1-2, with no clear D. Trimming pared 4 bases from V and 0 bases from J, leaving 7 bases between. The CDR3 loop spans 13 amino acids. Germline V gives CDR1 SGHNT, CDR2 YYREEE (reference sequence). The CDR3: CASSPVANYGYTF. As DNA, the CDR3 is TGTGCCAGCAGCCCTGTCGCTAACTATGGCTACACCTTC.

Regarding this clonotype: A read error may be the cause here, since a much bigger clone is one base away. The DNA is left out, because the CDR3 cannot be placed on it with certainty; the CDR3 is given as TCRdb lists it. This chain links TRBV7-5 with TRBJ1-2. TRBV7-5 is deemed a pseudogene. The CDR3 sequence runs 19 residues, both termini included. The CDR3: CISVPESYVEVRKTYGYTF.

This clonotype was detected many times. The chain couples TRBV4-3 to TRBJ1-5, with unresolved D. Germline CDR1 is LGHNA and CDR2 is YSLEER. This CDR3 is 13 amino acids long. Trimming took off 0 bases at V and 4 bases at J, with 4 bases between the two ends. The CDR3 nucleotides read TGCGCCAGCAGCCAAGACCCGAATCAGCCCCAGCATTTT. This encodes CASSQDPNQPQHF.

Comments on this clonotype: This may arise from a read error, as a much more abundant clone is one base away. The chain combines TRBV6-5 with TRBJ1-1, with D unclear. From germline, CDR1 is MNHEY and CDR2 SVGAGI. The CDR3 is 14 amino acids. The V end was cut by 2 bases, the J end by 3 bases, with 10 bases between. The CDR3 nucleotides read TGTGCCAGCAGTTACGTAGGTCGGCACACTGAAGCTTTCTTT. It encodes CASSYVGRHTEAFF.

This clonotype was observed at least ten times. The chain recombines TRBV6-4 with TRBJ2-5, with a tentative D call TRBD2 (7 bases). Trimming removed 5 bases from V and 4 bases from J, with 11 bases in between. There are 13 residues in the CDR3. Germline assignment: CDR1 MRHNA and CDR2 SNTAGT. The chain's CDR3 is CASSRGAGETQYF. The CDR3 DNA follows: TGTGCCAGCAGTCGGGGGGCGGGAGAGACCCAGTACTTC.

The sample holds a few counts of this clonotype. The chain uses TRBV2 and TRBJ2-1, with 11 bases fitting TRBD2. Germline CDR1 is SNHLY and CDR2 is FYNNEI. The CDR3 is 16 amino acids. V trimming: 6 bases; J trimming: 1 base; junction bases outside the gene matches: 5. CDR3 region: CASRALAGGSYNEQFF. The CDR3 nucleotides read TGTGCCAGCAGGGCTCTAGCGGGAGGTTCCTACAATGAGCAGTTCTTC.

This clonotype was counted many times. The chain has TRBV7-3 and TRBJ2-1; D ambiguous. The CDR3 covers 13 residues. The germline V gene encodes CDR1 SGHTA and CDR2 FQGTGA. The V end was cut by 6 bases, the J end by 5 bases, with 11 bases between. The CDR3 loop is CASSLTPNNEQFF. CDR3 nucleotide sequence: TGTGCCAGCAGTCTTACGCCCAACAATGAGCAGTTCTTC.

In the case of this clonotype: The junction departs from germline at one end; a sequencing error may be responsible. The gene calls are TRBV5-1 and TRBJ2-2; the D gene is possibly TRBD1 (6 bases). Germline V gives CDR1 SGHRS, CDR2 YFSETQ. This CDR3 comprises 16 residues. The CDR3 loop reads CAGSTTGHRNAGELFF. The CDR3 DNA sequence: TGCGCCGGCAGCACCACGGGACATAGAAACGCCGGGGAGCTGTTTTTT.